A selection of T cell receptor beta chains follows, all from one sample in a study of post-analysis software for immune sequencing data. TCRdb analysed the PCR reads with MiXCR anew, one entry per CDR3 protein. This table holds 820,000 or so distinct CDR3 sequences, roughly 58% found once. Sequences were obtained from blood. All receptors derive from a girl aged 5-17 years with multiple sclerosis. Each CDR3 is given with its conserved first and last residue. D genes are given only for firm matches. Part of the rows lack a size; the others show once, few, many or a class for expanded clones.

clone_size d_call j_call v_call cdr3_aa cdr3_nt
. . TRBJ1-1 TRBV12-3/TRBV12-4 CASSFAGGGYPEAFF TGTGCCAGCAGTTTCGCCGGAGGCGGATACCCTGAAGCTTTCTTT
few . TRBJ2-5 TRBV18 CASSPLGRQQETQYF TGTGCCAGCTCACCCCTAGGCCGGCAACAAGAGACCCAGTACTTC
. . TRBJ2-7 TRBV29-1 CSVAQDYSYEQYF TGCAGCGTTGCGCAGGACTACTCCTACGAGCAGTACTTC
few . TRBJ2-3 TRBV29-1 CSAPHAGSTDTQYF TGCAGCGCCCCGCATGCGGGCAGCACAGATACGCAGTATTTT
few TRBD1 TRBJ2-5 TRBV5-1 CASSWGQGKTQYF TGCGCCAGCAGCTGGGGACAGGGGAAGACCCAGTACTTC
. TRBD1 TRBJ2-4 TRBV12-3/TRBV12-4 CASSLGRGQQYF TGTGCCAGCAGTTTAGGAAGGGGGCAGCAGTACTTC
. . TRBJ2-1 TRBV10-2 CASSDRISGAGYNEQFF TGCGCCAGCAGTGACAGGATCTCAGGGGCGGGTTACAATGAGCAGTTCTTC
. . TRBJ2-5 TRBV20-1 CSARHSLLQETQYF TGCAGTGCTAGACACAGTTTACTCCAAGAGACCCAGTACTTC
. . TRBJ2-1 TRBV4-1 CASSQEVARSSYNEQFF TGCGCCAGCAGCCAAGAGGTTGCCAGGAGCTCCTACAATGAGCAGTTCTTC
. TRBD2 TRBJ2-3 TRBV20-1 CSARGRGEPSTDTQYF TGCAGTGCTAGAGGGCGGGGGGAACCTAGCACAGATACGCAGTATTTT
. TRBD2 TRBJ2-1 TRBV7-3 CASSLWASGGANEQFF TGTGCCAGCAGCTTATGGGCTAGCGGGGGGGCAAATGAGCAGTTCTTC
. TRBD2 TRBJ2-2 TRBV2 CASRPSGYYTGELFF TGTGCCAGCAGGCCTAGCGGTTACTACACCGGGGAGCTGTTTTTT
. . TRBJ1-1 TRBV6-6 CASSDDLMGTGEAFF TGTGCCAGCAGTGACGATCTAATGGGGACGGGTGAAGCTTTCTTT
. TRBD1 TRBJ2-4 TRBV10-3 CAISTGQGRQNIQYF TGTGCCATCAGTACTGGACAGGGACGGCAAAACATTCAGTACTTC
. TRBD1 TRBJ2-4 TRBV3-1 CASSQRDRNIQYF TGTGCCAGCAGCCAACGGGACAGAAACATTCAGTACTTC
. TRBD1 TRBJ2-7 TRBV3-1 CASSPGTGAPEQYF TGTGCCAGCAGCCCCGGGACAGGGGCACCCGAGCAGTACTTC
. TRBD2 TRBJ2-1 TRBV13 CASSLSTSGSIGNEQFF TGTGCCAGCAGCTTATCTACTAGCGGGAGCATTGGGAATGAGCAGTTCTTC
. . TRBJ2-7 TRBV20-1 CSARDRRGVWNEQYF TGCAGTGCTAGAGATCGTCGGGGCGTTTGGAACGAGCAGTACTTC
. TRBD2 TRBJ2-1 TRBV7-9 CASSLQGLAGAYGNEQFF TGTGCCAGCAGCTTACAGGGACTAGCGGGGGCATATGGGAATGAGCAGTTCTTC
. . TRBJ1-1 TRBV20-1 CSAMHPSAEAFF TGCAGTGCTATGCATCCCTCCGCTGAAGCTTTCTTT
. TRBD2 TRBJ2-3 TRBV7-8 CASSLTTPGLADVHLSTDTQYF TGTGCCAGCAGCTTAACTACACCGGGACTAGCGGATGTTCATTTAAGCACAGATACGCAGTATTTT
. TRBD2 TRBJ2-7 TRBV12-3/TRBV12-4 CASGTSGRFSSYEQYF TGTGCCAGCGGGACTAGCGGGAGGTTCAGCTCCTACGAGCAGTACTTC
. . TRBJ1-2 TRBV15 CATSRDWGGGYTF TGTGCCACCAGCAGAGATTGGGGAGGTGGCTACACCTTC
. TRBD1 TRBJ2-4 TRBV4-1 CASNPTGGRGNIQYF TGCGCCAGCAACCCGACAGGGGGCCGGGGGAACATTCAGTACTTC
. . TRBJ1-2 TRBV7-9 CASSNRDSSRAYGYTF TGTGCCAGCAGCAACCGGGACTCCTCCCGGGCCTATGGCTACACCTTC
. . TRBJ2-7 TRBV6-5 CASRGQVLNEQYF TGTGCCAGCAGAGGACAAGTCCTGAACGAGCAGTACTTC
. . TRBJ2-5 TRBV29-1 CSASEGGTETQYF TGCAGCGCGTCGGAGGGGGGAACAGAGACCCAGTACTTC
. . TRBJ2-3 TRBV5-1 CASGALSSGGKDTQYF TGCGCCAGCGGGGCCCTTAGTAGCGGTGGAAAAGATACGCAGTATTTT
. . TRBJ2-4 TRBV20-1 CSARQRGRNIQYF TGCAGTGCCAGGCAGCGAGGGAGAAACATTCAGTACTTC
. . TRBJ2-7 TRBV7-3 CASSLFGRTGPPYEQYF TGTGCCAGCAGCTTATTTGGGAGGACAGGCCCCCCCTACGAGCAGTACTTC
once . TRBJ2-1 TRBV7-6 CTSSLVGALGEQFF TGTACCAGCAGCTTAGTCGGGGCCTTGGGGGAGCAGTTCTTC
. . TRBJ2-1 TRBV29-1 CSVEDRSSYNEQFF TGCAGCGTTGAAGACAGGTCCTCCTACAATGAGCAGTTCTTC
. . TRBJ1-3 TRBV11-2 CASRQTESGNTIYF TGTGCCAGCAGACAAACCGAGTCTGGAAACACCATATATTTT
many TRBD1 TRBJ2-3 TRBV7-2 CASSRTGGRTDTQYF TGTGCCAGCAGCCGGACAGGGGGCAGGACAGATACGCAGTATTTT
. . TRBJ2-7 TRBV5-1 CASNWGSSYEQYF TGCGCCAGCAATTGGGGGTCCTCCTACGAGCAGTACTTC
. . TRBJ2-1 TRBV9 CASSPRRHYNEQFF TGTGCCAGCAGCCCCCGGAGACACTACAATGAGCAGTTCTTC
. TRBD2 TRBJ2-4 TRBV20-1 CSARAGGGGHIQYF TGCAGTGCTAGAGCGGGTGGGGGGGGACACATTCAGTACTTC
. . TRBJ1-2 TRBV7-8 CASSFDPRGTPGYTF TGTGCCAGCAGCTTCGACCCGAGGGGGACCCCTGGCTACACCTTC
. . TRBJ2-5 TRBV5-5 CASSSEGVASETQYF TGTGCCAGCAGCTCGGAGGGAGTAGCTAGTGAGACCCAGTACTTC
. TRBD1 TRBJ2-7 TRBV5-1 CASSASGQGYYEQYF TGCGCCAGCAGCGCCTCGGGACAGGGATACTACGAGCAGTACTTC
once . TRBJ2-3 TRBV6-6 CASSPPGTRGDTQYF TGTGCCAGCAGTCCGCCCGGGACACGGGGCGATACGCAGTATTTT
. TRBD1 TRBJ1-2 TRBV29-1 CSVAGQAYGYTF TGCAGCGTAGCTGGACAGGCCTATGGCTACACCTTC
. TRBD1 TRBJ1-2 TRBV3-1 CASSQTQGAGGYTF TGTGCCAGCAGCCAAACTCAGGGGGCAGGAGGCTACACCTTC
few TRBD1 TRBJ2-7 TRBV5-1 CASSLGQGIYEQYF TGTGCCAGCAGTCTGGGACAGGGGATCTACGAGCAGTACTTC
few . TRBJ1-1 TRBV7-9 CASSLGFEAFF TGTGCCAGCAGCTTAGGGTTTGAAGCTTTCTTT
. . TRBJ1-1 TRBV14 CASSQVFTPGGAFF TGTGCCAGCAGCCAAGTATTCACCCCCGGAGGAGCTTTCTTT
. . TRBJ1-2 TRBV20-1 CSARVQDIRGYTF TGCAGTGCTAGAGTGCAGGATATACGGGGCTACACCTTC
few TRBD2 TRBJ2-3 TRBV7-9 CASSLAAGGIADTQYF TGTGCCAGCAGCTTGGCAGCGGGAGGGATTGCAGATACGCAGTATTTT
few TRBD2 TRBJ2-1 TRBV20-1 CSAPKFGTSGRAIEQFF TGCAGTGCTCCAAAGTTCGGGACTAGCGGGAGGGCCATTGAGCAGTTCTTC
. TRBD1 TRBJ1-2 TRBV15 CATSAETGYGYGYTF TGTGCCACCAGCGCAGAGACAGGGTATGGCTATGGCTACACCTTC
. TRBD1 TRBJ2-7 TRBV6-6 CASSRTGEPYEQYF TGTGCCAGCAGTCGGACAGGGGAGCCCTACGAGCAGTACTTC
. . TRBJ1-6 TRBV4-1 CASSQEVVIPRSPLHF TGCGCCAGCAGCCAAGAAGTGGTGATCCCACGCTCACCCCTCCACTTT
. . TRBJ1-6 TRBV20-1 CSARDNGQTYNSPLHF TGCAGTGCTAGAGATAACGGACAGACCTATAATTCACCCCTCCACTTT
many TRBD1 TRBJ2-5 TRBV4-2 CASSRDRGGQETQYF TGTGCCAGCAGTCGGGACAGGGGGGGACAGGAGACCCAGTACTTC
. . TRBJ1-1 TRBV7-9 CASSQTSGGTEAFF TGTGCCAGCAGCCAAACGTCCGGGGGCACTGAAGCTTTCTTT
. . TRBJ1-1 TRBV5-1 CASSANMGRGNTEAFF TGCGCCAGCAGCGCTAATATGGGGCGGGGAAACACTGAAGCTTTCTTT
few . TRBJ2-7 TRBV29-1 CSVARHLHYEQYF TGCAGCGTTGCGCGCCATTTACACTACGAGCAGTACTTC
. . TRBJ1-1 TRBV29-1 CSVVEQLNTEAFF TGCAGCGTTGTAGAACAACTGAACACTGAAGCTTTCTTT